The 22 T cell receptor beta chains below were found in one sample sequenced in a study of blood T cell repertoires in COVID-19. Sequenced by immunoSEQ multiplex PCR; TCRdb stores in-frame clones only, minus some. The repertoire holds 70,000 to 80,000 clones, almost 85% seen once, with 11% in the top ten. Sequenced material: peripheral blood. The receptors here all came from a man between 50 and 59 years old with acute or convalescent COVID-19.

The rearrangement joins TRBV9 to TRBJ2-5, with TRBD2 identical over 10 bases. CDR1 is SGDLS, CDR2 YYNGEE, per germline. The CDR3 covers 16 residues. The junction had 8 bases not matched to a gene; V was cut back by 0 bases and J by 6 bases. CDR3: CASSVGPGLATKTQYF. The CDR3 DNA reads TGTGCCAGCAGCGTAGGACCGGGACTAGCGACGAAGACCCAGTACTTC.

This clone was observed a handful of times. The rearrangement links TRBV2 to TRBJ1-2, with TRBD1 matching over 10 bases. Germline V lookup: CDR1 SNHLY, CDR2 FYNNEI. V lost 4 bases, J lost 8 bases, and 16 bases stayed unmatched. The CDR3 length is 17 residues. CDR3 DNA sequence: TGTGCCAGCAGTGCCGGGACAGGGGAGACCCCATTCCGCGGCTACACCTTC. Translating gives CASSAGTGETPFRGYTF.

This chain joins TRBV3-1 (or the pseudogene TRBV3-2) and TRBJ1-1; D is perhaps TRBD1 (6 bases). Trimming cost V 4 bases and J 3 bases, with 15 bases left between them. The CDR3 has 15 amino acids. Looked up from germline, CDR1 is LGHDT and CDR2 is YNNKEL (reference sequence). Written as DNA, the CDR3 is TGTGCCAGCAGCCTTATGTCGACAGGCGACACTGAAGCTTTCTTT. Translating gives CASSLMSTGDTEAFF.

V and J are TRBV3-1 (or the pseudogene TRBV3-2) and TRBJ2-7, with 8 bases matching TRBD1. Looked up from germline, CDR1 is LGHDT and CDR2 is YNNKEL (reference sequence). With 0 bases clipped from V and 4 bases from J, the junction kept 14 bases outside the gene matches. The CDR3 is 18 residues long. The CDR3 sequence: CASSQEVLVDRGSYEQYF. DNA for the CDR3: TGTGCCAGCAGCCAAGAAGTTCTGGTTGACAGGGGATCTTACGAGCAGTACTTC.

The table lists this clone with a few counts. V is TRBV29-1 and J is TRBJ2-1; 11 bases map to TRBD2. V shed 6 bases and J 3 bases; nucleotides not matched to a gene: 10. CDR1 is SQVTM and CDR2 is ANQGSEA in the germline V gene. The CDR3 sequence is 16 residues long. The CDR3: CSVGGATSGNYNEQFF. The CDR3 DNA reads TGCAGCGTGGGGGGGGCGACTAGCGGGAACTACAATGAGCAGTTCTTC.

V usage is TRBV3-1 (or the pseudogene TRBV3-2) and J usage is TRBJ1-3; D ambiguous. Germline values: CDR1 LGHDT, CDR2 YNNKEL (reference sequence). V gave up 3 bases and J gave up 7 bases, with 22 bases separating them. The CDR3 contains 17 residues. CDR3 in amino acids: CASSQRAPRGGGNTIYF. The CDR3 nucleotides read TGTGCCAGCAGCCAGAGAGCGCCCCGTGGCGGCGGCAACACCATATATTTT.

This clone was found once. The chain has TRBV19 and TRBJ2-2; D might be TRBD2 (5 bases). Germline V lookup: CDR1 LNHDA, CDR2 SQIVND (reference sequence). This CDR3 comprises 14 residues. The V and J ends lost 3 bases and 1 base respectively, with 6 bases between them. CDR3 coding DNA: TGTGCCAGTAGTATTGGAGGGAACACCGGGGAGCTGTTTTTT. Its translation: CASSIGGNTGELFF.

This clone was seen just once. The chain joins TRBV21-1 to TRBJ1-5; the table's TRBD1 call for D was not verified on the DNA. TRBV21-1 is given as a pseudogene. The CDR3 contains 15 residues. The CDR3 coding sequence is TGTGCCAGCAGCACGAACAGGGACAGGGTAGAATGTCCGCATTTT. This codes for CASSTNRDRVECPHF.

CDR3 in DNA: TGTGCCAGCAGTTTTGGGACAGGAAGAAACACCATATATTTT. It codes for CASSFGTGRNTIYF. The V gene is TRBV6-5, the J gene TRBJ1-3, with TRBD1 matching over 8 bases. This CDR3 contains 14 residues. V lost 4 bases to trimming and J lost 5 bases; unmatched junction nucleotides: 4. The germline V gene has CDR1 MNHEY and CDR2 SVGAGI.

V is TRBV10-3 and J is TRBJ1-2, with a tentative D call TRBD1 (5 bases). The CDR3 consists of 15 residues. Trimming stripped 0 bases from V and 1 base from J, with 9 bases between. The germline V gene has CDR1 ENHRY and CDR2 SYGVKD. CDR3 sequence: CAISESADSNYGYTF. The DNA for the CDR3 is TGTGCCATCAGTGAGTCCGCCGACAGTAACTATGGCTACACCTTC.

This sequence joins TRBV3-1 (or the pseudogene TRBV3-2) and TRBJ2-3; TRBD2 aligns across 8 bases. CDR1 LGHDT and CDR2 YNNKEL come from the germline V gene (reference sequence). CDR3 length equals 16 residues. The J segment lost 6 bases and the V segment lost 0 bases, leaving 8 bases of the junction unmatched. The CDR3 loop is CASSQDSSGRRDTQYF. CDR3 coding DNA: TGTGCCAGCAGCCAAGATTCCAGCGGGAGAAGGGATACGCAGTATTTT.

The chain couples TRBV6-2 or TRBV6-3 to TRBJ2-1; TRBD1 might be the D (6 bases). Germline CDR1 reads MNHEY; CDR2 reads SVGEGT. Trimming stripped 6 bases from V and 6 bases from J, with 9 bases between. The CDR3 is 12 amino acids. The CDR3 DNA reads TGTGCCAGCAGCTCGGACAGCAATGAGCAGTTCTTC. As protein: CASSSDSNEQFF.

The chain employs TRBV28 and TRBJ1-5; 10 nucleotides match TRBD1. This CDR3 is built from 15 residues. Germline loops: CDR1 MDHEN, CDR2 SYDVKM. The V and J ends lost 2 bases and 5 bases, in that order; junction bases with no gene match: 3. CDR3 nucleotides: TGTGCCAGCAGTTTACTGACAGGGGGCTATCAGCCCCAGCATTTT. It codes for CASSLLTGGYQPQHF. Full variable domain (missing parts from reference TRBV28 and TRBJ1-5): DVKVTQSSRYLVKRTGEKVFLECVQDMDHENMFWYRQDPGLGLRLIYFSYDVKMKEKGDIPEGYSVSREKKERFSLILESASTNQTSMYLCASSLLTGGYQPQHFGDGTRLSIL.

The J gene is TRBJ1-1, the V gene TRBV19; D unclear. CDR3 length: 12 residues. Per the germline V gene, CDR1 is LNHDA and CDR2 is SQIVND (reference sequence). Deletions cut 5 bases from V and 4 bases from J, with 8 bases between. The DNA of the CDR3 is TGTGCCAGTAGTCGGAGTGGCACTGAAGCTTTCTTT. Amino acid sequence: CASSRSGTEAFF.

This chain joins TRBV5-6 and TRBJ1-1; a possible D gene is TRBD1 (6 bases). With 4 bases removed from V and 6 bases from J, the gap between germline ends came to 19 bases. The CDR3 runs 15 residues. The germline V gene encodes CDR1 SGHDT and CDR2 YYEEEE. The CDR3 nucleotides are TGTGCCAGCAGCCCCCGCATGGGGGCGAAGGCTGAAGCTTTCTTT. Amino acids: CASSPRMGAKAEAFF.

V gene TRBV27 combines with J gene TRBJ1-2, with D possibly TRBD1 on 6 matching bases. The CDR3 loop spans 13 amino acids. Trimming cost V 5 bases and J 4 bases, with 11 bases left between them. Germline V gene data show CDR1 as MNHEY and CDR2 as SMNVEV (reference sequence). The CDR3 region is CASSAGQSYGYTF. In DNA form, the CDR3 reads TGTGCCAGCAGTGCCGGACAGTCCTATGGCTACACCTTC.

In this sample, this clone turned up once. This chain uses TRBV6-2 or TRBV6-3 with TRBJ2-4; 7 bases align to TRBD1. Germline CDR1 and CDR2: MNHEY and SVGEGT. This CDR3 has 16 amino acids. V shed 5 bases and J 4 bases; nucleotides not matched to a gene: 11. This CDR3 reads CASSPLGTEGKNIQYF. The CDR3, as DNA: TGTGCCAGCAGTCCGCTTGGGACAGAAGGTAAAAACATTCAGTACTTC.

The CDR3 DNA reads TGCAGCGTTGGAACAGGATACTTCTCCTACAATGAGCAGTTCTTC. This gives the protein CSVGTGYFSYNEQFF. The chain is built from TRBV29-1 and TRBJ2-1, with D possibly TRBD1 on 5 matching bases. The CDR3 covers 15 residues. Trimming took off 4 bases at V and 0 bases at J, with 13 bases between the two ends. The V gene's germline CDR1 is SQVTM and CDR2 ANQGSEA.

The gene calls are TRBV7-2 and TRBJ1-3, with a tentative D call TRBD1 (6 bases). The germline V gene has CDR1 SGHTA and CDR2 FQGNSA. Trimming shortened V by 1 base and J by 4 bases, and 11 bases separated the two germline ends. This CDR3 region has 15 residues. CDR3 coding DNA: TGTGCCAGCAGCTTAGATGGGGGCGCAGGAAACACCATATATTTT. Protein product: CASSLDGGAGNTIYF.

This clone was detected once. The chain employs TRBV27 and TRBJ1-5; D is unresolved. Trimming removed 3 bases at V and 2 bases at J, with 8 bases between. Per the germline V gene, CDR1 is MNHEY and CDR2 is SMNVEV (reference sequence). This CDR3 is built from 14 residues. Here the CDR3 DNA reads TGTGCCAGCAGTTTTGAGGGTGGCAATCAGCCCCAGCATTTT. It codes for CASSFEGGNQPQHF.

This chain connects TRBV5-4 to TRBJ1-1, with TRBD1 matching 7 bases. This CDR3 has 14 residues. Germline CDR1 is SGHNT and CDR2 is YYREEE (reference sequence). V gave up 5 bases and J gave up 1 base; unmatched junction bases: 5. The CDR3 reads CASSMKGANTEAFF. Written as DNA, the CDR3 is TGTGCCAGCAGTATGAAGGGGGCGAACACTGAAGCTTTCTTT.

The CDR3 loop reads CASSKGQASYEQYF. CDR3 sequence (DNA): TGTGCCAGCAGTAAGGGACAGGCCTCCTACGAGCAGTACTTC. This chain connects TRBV6-2 or TRBV6-3 to TRBJ2-7, with 8 bases that match TRBD1. The CDR3 spans 14 residues. The J segment lost 0 bases and the V segment lost 5 bases, leaving 3 bases of the junction unmatched. The germline gives CDR1 MNHEY, CDR2 SVGEGT.